This T cell receptor (beta chain) stems from a study of blood T cells in healthy people across ages. Study outcomes and limitations: Estimates of diversity drawn from one million T cells were considered underestimates. Unsorted PBMCs ruled out conclusive naive versus antigen-experienced comparison. Across samples, TCR beta diversity tracked strongly with naive T cell percentage.

This clonotype was recorded a few times. Its antigen is as yet unknown. With a J-beta primer mix and a sample-barcoded 5' primer, a second PCR ran about 7 to 12 cycles. Every cDNA was tagged by a template-switch adaptor with 12 random nucleotides. One entry per CDR3 protein, called by TCRdb with MiXCR from the 5' RACE reads. The sample comprises fewer than 800,000 distinct CDR3 sequences, 45% to 50% of which are singletons, and about 32% rests with the top ten. V lost 4 bases and J lost 6, with 21 bases in between. The germline V gene has CDR1 MNHNY and CDR2 SVGAGI (reference sequence). The CDR3 has 16 residues.

This receptor was obtained from a woman aged 60-75 years in good health. Sequenced sample: blood. The chain is built from TRBV6-6 and TRBJ1-2; D is perhaps TRBD1 (6 bases). The CDR3 region has the DNA TGTGCCAGCAGTTCCCCGGGTGGGGGGGGCGTGGATGGCTACACCTTC. As protein: CASSSPGGGGVDGYTF.